The text below deals with one TCR beta chain. The antigen remains undetermined. This sample was included in a study of shared clonotypes between healthy human individuals. Libraries were prepared by immunoSEQ multiplex PCR; TCRdb keeps only in-frame clonotypes and omits some of them. The repertoire holds about 2.3 million clones, with 85% to 95% as singletons. Overall study findings and caveats: Generally, naive subsets came out with larger estimated richness than memory subsets.

Those who donated were healthy HIV-negative adults, with no recent acute infections or vaccinations reported. Specimen: naive CD4+ T cells from PBMCs. Subset here: CD45RA+ positively selected. The sequence derives from a man younger than 35 in good health. Some clones in this sample may be carry-over from other donors' samples.

CDR3 protein: CASSRSSSEPYEQYF. CDR3 nucleotides: TGCGCCAGCAGCCGCAGCTCTAGCGAGCCCTACGAGCAGTACTTC. The J gene is TRBJ2-7, the V gene TRBV4-1, with D possibly being TRBD2 (6 bases). This CDR3 contains 15 residues. Per the germline V gene, CDR1 is MGHRA and CDR2 is YSYEKL. Deletions cut 4 bases from V and 2 bases from J, with 15 bases between.